The 19 T cell receptor beta chains in this list originate from one sample, sequenced in a study of cytomegalovirus exposure and HLA in healthy donors. Researchers ran the PCR with 60 Vbeta and 13 Jbeta primers. Some clones are missing from TCRdb's copy, which holds only in-frame ones; the method was immunoSEQ multiplex PCR. Counted here are tens of thousands of clones, roughly 83% occurring once; the ten biggest clones make up 4.3%. The sequenced sample was PBMCs. The receptors derive from a man younger than 45 in good health and CMV-seronegative.

This clone was picked up a small number of times. This chain uses TRBV9 with TRBJ2-3; D uncertain. The CDR3 extends over 12 amino acids. Germline V CDR1 and CDR2: SGDLS, YYNGEE. Trimming took off 3 bases at V and 0 bases at J, with 2 bases between the two ends. The CDR3 region is CASSASTDTQYF. The CDR3, as DNA: TGTGCCAGCAGCGCTAGCACAGATACGCAGTATTTT.

The CDR3 sequence: CASSQDEGEESPLHF. The CDR3 DNA reads as TGCGCCAGCAGCCAAGATGAGGGGGAAGAATCACCCCTCCACTTT. The V call is TRBV4-3, the J call TRBJ1-6; tentatively, D is TRBD1 (6 bases). V shed 0 bases and J shed 10 bases, with 13 bases lying between them. Germline lookup yields CDR1 LGHNA and CDR2 YSLEER. The CDR3 is 15 amino acids.

The genes are TRBV5-1 and TRBJ2-5; 13 nucleotides agree with TRBD2. Germline CDR1 and CDR2: SGHRS and YFSETQ. This CDR3 has 18 residues. Trimming removed 0 bases from V and 5 bases from J; junction bases left unmatched: 10. CDR3 region: CASSLEGGLAGVRETQYF. DNA for the CDR3: TGCGCCAGCAGCTTGGAGGGTGGACTAGCGGGAGTCCGGGAGACCCAGTACTTC. Combining the CDR3 with reference TRBV5-1 and TRBJ2-5 gives the whole variable domain KAGVTQTPRYLIKTRGQQVTLSCSPISGHRSVSWYQQTPGQGLQFLFEYFSETQRNKGNFPGRFSGRQFSNSRSEMNVSTLELGDSALYLCASSLEGGLAGVRETQYFGPGTRLLVL.

The J gene is TRBJ1-4, the V gene TRBV25-1; TRBD1 is a possible D gene (5 bases). V was shortened by 6 bases and J by 3 bases, with 14 bases between the two germline ends. Germline values: CDR1 MGHDK, CDR2 SYGVNS. This CDR3 has 15 amino acids. The CDR3 DNA follows: TGTGCCAGCAGCTCCACCGGGGGATCTAATGAAAAACTGTTTTTT. Residues: CASSSTGGSNEKLFF.

CDR3 nucleotides: TGTGCCAGCCAGGAACTCTCTGGAAACACCATATATTTT. Encoded protein: CASQELSGNTIYF. The rearrangement links TRBV9 to TRBJ1-3; the D is unclear. CDR1 and CDR2 (germline): SGDLS, YYNGEE. This CDR3 has 13 amino acids. Trimming stripped 7 bases from V and 0 bases from J, with 8 bases between.

In nucleotides, the CDR3 is TGTGCCAGCAGCGGGGGAGACGGGACAGGGTGGTACGAGCAGTACTTC. It encodes CASSGGDGTGWYEQYF. The genes are TRBV9 and TRBJ2-7; 9 bases line up with TRBD1. This CDR3 is 16 amino acids long. J lost 4 bases, V lost 3 bases, and 11 bases had no gene match. Germline lookup yields CDR1 SGDLS and CDR2 YYNGEE.

V is TRBV6-5 and J is TRBJ1-5; D is undetermined. The V end lost 6 bases, the J end lost 1 base, and 7 bases lay between the germline ends. The CDR3 length is 13 residues. CDR1 is MNHEY and CDR2 is SVGAGI in the germline V gene. The CDR3: CASRRESNQPQHF. Written as DNA, the CDR3 is TGTGCCAGCAGGAGGGAAAGCAATCAGCCCCAGCATTTT.

V and J are TRBV2 and TRBJ2-3; 8 nucleotides agree with TRBD2. After removal of 6 bases from V and 4 bases from J, the junction contained 15 bases not matched to a gene. Germline values: CDR1 SNHLY, CDR2 FYNNEI. The CDR3 is 17 amino acids. The CDR3 sequence is CASRLGSLAGNADTQYF. The CDR3 DNA follows: TGTGCCAGCAGATTGGGTAGCTTAGCGGGGAACGCAGATACGCAGTATTTT.

The J gene is TRBJ2-3, the V gene TRBV9; 7 bases fit TRBD1. The CDR3 spans 15 residues. CDR1 SGDLS and CDR2 YYNGEE come from the germline V gene. V was clipped by 2 bases and J by 1 base; unmatched bases: 4. The chain's CDR3 is CASSVSGTGTDTQYF. As DNA, the CDR3 is TGTGCCAGCAGCGTGTCCGGGACAGGCACAGATACGCAGTATTTT.

This clone has more than one count but fewer than ten. Written as DNA, the CDR3 is TGCGCCAGCAGCCATACAGGGGACGGCACTGAAGCTTTCTTT. It specifies CASSHTGDGTEAFF. The chain joins TRBV4-3 to TRBJ1-1; TRBD1 matches 7 bases. CDR3 length: 14 residues. With 3 bases clipped from V and 4 bases from J, the junction kept 5 bases outside the gene matches. The germline CDR1 and CDR2 sequences are LGHNA and YSLEER.

V is TRBV6-6 and J is TRBJ2-3, with a weak D call TRBD2 (7 bases). V gave up 10 bases and J gave up 3 bases, with 17 bases separating them. CDR3 length: 14 amino acids. CDR1 and CDR2 from the germline V gene are MNHNY and SVGAGI (reference sequence). CDR3 in amino acids: CATKGGASTDTQYF. The CDR3 DNA follows: TGTGCCACCAAGGGGGGGGCTTCTACAGATACGCAGTATTTT.

V is TRBV30 and J is TRBJ2-7; 10 nucleotides align to TRBD2. V shed 2 bases, J shed 4 bases, and the junction held 5 bases outside the gene matches. Germline CDR1 GTSNPN, CDR2 SVGIG (reference sequence). This CDR3 has 14 amino acids. The CDR3: CAWSRTSGGYEQYF. CDR3 DNA sequence: TGTGCCTGGAGTAGGACTAGCGGCGGGTACGAGCAGTACTTC. The entire variable domain, with the rest obtained from reference TRBV30 and TRBJ2-7, is as follows: SQTIHQWPATLVQPVGSPLSLECTVEGTSNPNLYWYRQAAGRGLQLLFYSVGIGQISSEVPQNLSASRPQDRQFILSSKKLLLSDSGFYLCAWSRTSGGYEQYFGPGTRLTVT.

The rearrangement uses TRBV5-1 and TRBJ2-1, with D possibly TRBD2 on 6 matching bases. The V end lost 4 bases, the J end lost 5 bases, and 19 bases lay between the germline ends. Germline values: CDR1 SGHRS, CDR2 YFSETQ. The CDR3 contains 16 residues. The CDR3 bases are TGCGCCAGCAGCCCAGGCTGGGGGGTTTTAGACAATGAGCAGTTCTTC. This encodes CASSPGWGVLDNEQFF.

The V and J genes are TRBV7-9 and TRBJ1-1; 8 bases agree with TRBD1. The CDR3 loop spans 14 amino acids. J gave up 2 bases and V 3 bases, and 2 bases lay outside the gene matches. CDR1 and CDR2 (germline): SEHNR, FQNEAQ (reference sequence). CDR3 protein: CASSFGQGNTEAFF. The CDR3 DNA reads as TGTGCCAGCAGCTTTGGACAGGGAAACACTGAAGCTTTCTTT.

The rearrangement links TRBV7-2 to TRBJ1-1, with a possible D match to TRBD1 (6 bases). V gave up 4 bases and J gave up 11 bases, with 14 bases separating them. Germline V gene sequence: CDR1 SGHTA, CDR2 FQGNSA. The CDR3 runs to 12 residues. The CDR3 region is CASSWTGTRAFF. Written as DNA, the CDR3 is TGTGCCAGCAGCTGGACCGGGACACGTGCTTTCTTT.

With respect to this clone: One end of the junction does not line up with germline, which may come from a read error. CDR3 loop: CSSSYGTGDYSNQPQHF. The CDR3 DNA sequence: TGTTCCAGCAGTTACGGGACAGGCGATTATAGCAATCAGCCCCAGCATTTT. The chain joins TRBV7-9 to TRBJ1-5; 8 bases map to TRBD1. Germline values: CDR1 SEHNR, CDR2 FQNEAQ (reference sequence). The length of the CDR3 is 17 residues.

V usage is TRBV27 and J usage is TRBJ2-7; D is unclear. This CDR3 is built from 13 residues. V was cut by 4 bases and J by 1 base, with 8 bases left in between. Germline V lookup: CDR1 MNHEY, CDR2 SMNVEV (reference sequence). DNA for the CDR3: TGTGCCAGCAGTTATGCGGCTTCCTACGAGCAGTACTTC. Protein product: CASSYAASYEQYF.

This clone was detected only once. The chain uses TRBV7-8 and TRBJ2-1; a weak D match, TRBD2 (5 bases). This CDR3 is 16 amino acids long. CDR1 and CDR2 (germline): SGHVS, FQNEAQ. Trimming stripped 4 bases from V and 4 bases from J, with 17 bases between. CDR3 protein: CASSSNRQEVYNEQFF. The CDR3 coding sequence is TGTGCCAGCAGCTCGAACCGGCAGGAGGTTTACAATGAGCAGTTCTTC.

V is TRBV11-2 and J is TRBJ2-7; 7 positions agree with TRBD2. This CDR3 has 13 amino acids. V lost 5 bases to trimming and J lost 3 bases; unmatched junction nucleotides: 4. The germline V gene encodes CDR1 SGHAT and CDR2 FQNNGV. CDR3 nucleotide sequence: TGTGCCAGCAGCCCGCGGGAGTTCTACGAGCAGTACTTC. This sequence encodes CASSPREFYEQYF.